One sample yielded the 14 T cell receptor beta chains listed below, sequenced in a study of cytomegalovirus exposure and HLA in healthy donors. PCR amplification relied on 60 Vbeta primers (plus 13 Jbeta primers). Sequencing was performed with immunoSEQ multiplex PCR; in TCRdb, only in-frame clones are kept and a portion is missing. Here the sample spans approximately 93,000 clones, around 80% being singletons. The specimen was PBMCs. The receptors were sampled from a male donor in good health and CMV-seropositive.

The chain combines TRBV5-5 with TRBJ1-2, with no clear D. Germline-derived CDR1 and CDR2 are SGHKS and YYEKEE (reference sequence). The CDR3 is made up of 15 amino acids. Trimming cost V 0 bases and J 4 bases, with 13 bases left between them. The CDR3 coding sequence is TGTGCCAGCAGCTTGGTGGAGGCATCCTTCTATGGCTACACCTTC. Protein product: CASSLVEASFYGYTF. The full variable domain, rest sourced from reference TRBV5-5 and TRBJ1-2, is DAGVTQSPTHLIKTRGQQVTLRCSPISGHKSVSWYQQVLGQGPQFIFQYYEKEERGRGNFPDRFSARQFPNYSSELNVNALLLGDSALYLCASSLVEASFYGYTFGSGTRLTVV.

The CDR3 region has the DNA TGTGCCAGCAGCCAAGGAGGAGGCGGACAGCCCCAGCATTTT. Its translation is CASSQGGGGQPQHF. The chain recombines TRBV7-2 with TRBJ1-5; D is ambiguous. Looked up from germline, CDR1 is SGHTA and CDR2 is FQGNSA. CDR3 length: 14 amino acids. V was trimmed by 5 bases and J by 7 bases, leaving 15 bases between them.

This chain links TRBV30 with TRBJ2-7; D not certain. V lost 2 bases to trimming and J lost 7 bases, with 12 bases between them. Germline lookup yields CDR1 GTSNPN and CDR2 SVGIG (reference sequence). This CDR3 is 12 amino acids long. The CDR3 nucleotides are TGTGCCTGGAGTACGGGTACATGGGAGCAGTACTTC. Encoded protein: CAWSTGTWEQYF.

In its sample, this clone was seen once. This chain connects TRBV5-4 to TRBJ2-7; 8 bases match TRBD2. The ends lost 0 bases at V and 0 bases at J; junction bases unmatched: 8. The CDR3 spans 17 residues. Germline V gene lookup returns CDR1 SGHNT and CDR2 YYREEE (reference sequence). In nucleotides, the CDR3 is TGTGCCAGCAGCTTGGATGGGGCGGGGGGACTCTCCTACGAGCAGTACTTC. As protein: CASSLDGAGGLSYEQYF.

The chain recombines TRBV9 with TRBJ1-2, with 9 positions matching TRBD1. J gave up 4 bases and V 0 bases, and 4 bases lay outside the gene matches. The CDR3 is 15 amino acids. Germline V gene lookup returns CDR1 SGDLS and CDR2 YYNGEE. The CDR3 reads CASSVGGQGVYGYTF. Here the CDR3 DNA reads TGTGCCAGCAGCGTAGGGGGACAGGGAGTCTATGGCTACACCTTC.

The CDR3 coding sequence is TGCGCCAGCAGCCAAGCCCCGGCCAGGGCTGGAAACACCATATATTTT. It yields the protein CASSQAPARAGNTIYF. The V call is TRBV4-1, the J call TRBJ1-3, with D maybe TRBD1 (5 bases). CDR3 length: 16 amino acids. Trimming cost V 1 base and J 2 bases, with 12 bases left between them. From germline, CDR1 is MGHRA and CDR2 YSYEKL.

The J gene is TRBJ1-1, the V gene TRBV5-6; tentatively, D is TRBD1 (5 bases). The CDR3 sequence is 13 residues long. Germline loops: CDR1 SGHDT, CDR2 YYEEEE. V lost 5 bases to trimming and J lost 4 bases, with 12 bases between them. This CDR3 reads CASRGLKSTEAFF. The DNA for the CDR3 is TGTGCCAGCAGGGGACTGAAATCCACTGAAGCTTTCTTT.

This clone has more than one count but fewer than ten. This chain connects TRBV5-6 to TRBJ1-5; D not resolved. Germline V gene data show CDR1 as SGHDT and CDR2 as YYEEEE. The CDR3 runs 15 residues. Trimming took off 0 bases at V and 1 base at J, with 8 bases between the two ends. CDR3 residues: CASSLAAGSNQPQHF. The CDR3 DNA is TGTGCCAGCAGCTTGGCCGCGGGGAGCAATCAGCCCCAGCATTTT. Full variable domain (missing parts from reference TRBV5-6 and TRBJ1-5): DAGVTQSPTHLIKTRGQQVTLRCSPKSGHDTVSWYQQALGQGPQFIFQYYEEEERQRGNFPDRFSGHQFPNYSSELNVNALLLGDSALYLCASSLAAGSNQPQHFGDGTRLSIL.

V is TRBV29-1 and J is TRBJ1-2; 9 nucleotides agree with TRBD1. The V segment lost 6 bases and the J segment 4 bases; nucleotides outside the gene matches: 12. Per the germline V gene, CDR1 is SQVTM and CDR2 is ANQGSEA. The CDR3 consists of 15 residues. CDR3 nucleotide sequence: TGCAGCGTCCACATACCGGGACAGGGAACCTATGGCTACACCTTC. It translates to CSVHIPGQGTYGYTF.

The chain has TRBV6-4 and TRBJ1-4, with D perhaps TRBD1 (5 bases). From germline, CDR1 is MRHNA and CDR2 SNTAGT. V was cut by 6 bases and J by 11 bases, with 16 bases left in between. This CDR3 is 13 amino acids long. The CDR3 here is CASRSRDGGKLFF. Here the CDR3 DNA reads TGTGCCAGCAGATCCCGGGACGGAGGGAAACTGTTTTTT.

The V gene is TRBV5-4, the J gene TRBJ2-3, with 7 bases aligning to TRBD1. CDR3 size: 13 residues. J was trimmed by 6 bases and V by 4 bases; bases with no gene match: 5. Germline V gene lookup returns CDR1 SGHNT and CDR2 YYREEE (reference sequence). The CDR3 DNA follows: TGTGCCAGCAGCGACCAGGGGGTTGATACGCAGTATTTT. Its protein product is CASSDQGVDTQYF.

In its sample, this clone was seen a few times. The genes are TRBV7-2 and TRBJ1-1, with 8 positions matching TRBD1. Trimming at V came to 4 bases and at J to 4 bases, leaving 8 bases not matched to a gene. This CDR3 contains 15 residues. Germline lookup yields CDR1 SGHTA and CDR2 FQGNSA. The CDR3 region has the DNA TGTGCCAGCAGCTCCGCACCCGGACAGGGCACTGAAGCTTTCTTT. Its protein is CASSSAPGQGTEAFF.

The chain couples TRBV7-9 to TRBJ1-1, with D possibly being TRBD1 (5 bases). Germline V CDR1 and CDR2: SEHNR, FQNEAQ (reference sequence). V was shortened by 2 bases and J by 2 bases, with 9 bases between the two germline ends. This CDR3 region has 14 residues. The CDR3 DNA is TGTGCCAGCAGCTTACAGGGCTCCAACACTGAAGCTTTCTTT. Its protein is CASSLQGSNTEAFF.

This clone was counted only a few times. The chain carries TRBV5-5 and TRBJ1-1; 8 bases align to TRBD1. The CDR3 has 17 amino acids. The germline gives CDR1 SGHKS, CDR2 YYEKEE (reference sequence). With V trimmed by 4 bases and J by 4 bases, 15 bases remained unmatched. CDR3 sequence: CASSIGQGRTGGTEAFF. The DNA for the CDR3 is TGTGCCAGCAGCATTGGACAGGGACGAACTGGGGGCACTGAAGCTTTCTTT.